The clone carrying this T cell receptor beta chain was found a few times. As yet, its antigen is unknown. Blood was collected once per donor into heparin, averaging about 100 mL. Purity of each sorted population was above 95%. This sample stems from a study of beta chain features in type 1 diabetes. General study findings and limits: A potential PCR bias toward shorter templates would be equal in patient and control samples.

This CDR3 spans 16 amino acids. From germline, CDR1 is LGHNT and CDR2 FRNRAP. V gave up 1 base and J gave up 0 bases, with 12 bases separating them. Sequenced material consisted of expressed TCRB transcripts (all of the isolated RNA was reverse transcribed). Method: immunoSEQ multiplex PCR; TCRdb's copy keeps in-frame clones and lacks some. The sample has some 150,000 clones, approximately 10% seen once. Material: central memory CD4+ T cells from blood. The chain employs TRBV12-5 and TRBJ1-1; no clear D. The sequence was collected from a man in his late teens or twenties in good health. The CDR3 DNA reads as TGTGCTAGTGGTTTGGATAAAGGGCTCATGAACACTGAAGCTTTCTTT. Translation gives CASGLDKGLMNTEAFF.